Listed below are T cell receptor beta chains from one sample, sequenced in a study of blood T cell repertoires in COVID-19. Clones were read by immunoSEQ multiplex PCR, and TCRdb kept only the in-frame ones, dropping some. The table has roughly 260,000 clones, roughly nine tenths seen once. The source material was peripheral blood. The source of these receptors is a man aged 35 to 55 who had recovered from COVID-19. The CDR3 runs from the conserved cysteine through the conserved F or W. A D gene is named only where the DNA matches it firmly. Size tells how often a clone was seen (once, few, many) or the class of an expanded clone, and some rows leave it out.

d_call	clone_size	v_call	j_call	cdr3_nt	cdr3_aa
TRBD2	.	TRBV20-1	TRBJ2-7	TGCAGTGCTAGTCGGGTTGATCTAGCGGGAGGGTCGTACGAGCAGTACTTC	CSASRVDLAGGSYEQYF
.	.	TRBV7-9	TRBJ1-2	TGTGCCAGCAGCTTAGAAGGAGAATTCTATGGCTACACCTTC	CASSLEGEFYGYTF
.	.	TRBV27	TRBJ1-4	TGTGCCAGCAGTTTTAATAAAAAACTGTTTTTT	CASSFNKKLFF
.	.	TRBV7-2	TRBJ1-1	TGTGCCAGCAGGCCAGGAGGCTCGAACACTGAAGCTTTCTTT	CASRPGGSNTEAFF
TRBD2	.	TRBV20-1	TRBJ2-7	TGCAGTGCTAGTGGGGCGGGACTAGCGGGCGGCGAGCAGTACTTC	CSASGAGLAGGEQYF
.	.	TRBV19	TRBJ1-1	TGTGCCAGTAGTACCCACCAGGGGCCGAACACTGAAGCTTTCTTT	CASSTHQGPNTEAFF
TRBD1	.	TRBV18	TRBJ2-5	TGTGCCAGCTCACCATCTGGGGAAAGACAGGGTAGAACCCAGTACTTC	CASSPSGERQGRTQYF
TRBD1	.	TRBV6-6	TRBJ2-7	TGTGCCAGCAGTTACTCCGGGACAGGGGGCGAGCAGTACTTC	CASSYSGTGGEQYF
.	.	TRBV21-1	TRBJ2-7	TGTGCCAGCATCAAGAGGATCTTCGGTTACGAGCAGTACTTC	CASIKRIFGYEQYF
.	once	TRBV7-2	TRBJ2-3	TGTGCCAGCAGCTTAGGGTTGGGGGGAGACACAGATACGCAGTATTTT	CASSLGLGGDTDTQYF
TRBD1	many	TRBV11-2	TRBJ1-1	TGTGCCAGCAGCTTAGTGGGACAGAGGCCACACACTGAAGCTTTCTTT	CASSLVGQRPHTEAFF
.	.	TRBV23-1	TRBJ2-5	TGCGCCAGCAGTCCATTATCCAGAGGGAGGGGGATGTGGGATAAGGTGGGAGAGACCCAGTACTTC	CASSPLSRGRGMWDKVGETQYF
TRBD1	.	TRBV18	TRBJ1-1	TGTGCCAGCTCACAATTACAGGGGGAAGCTTTCTTT	CASSQLQGEAFF
TRBD1	.	TRBV4-3	TRBJ2-2	TGCGCCAGCAGCCAAGATCTACCAGGGGGTAACACCGGGGAGCTGTTTTTT	CASSQDLPGGNTGELFF
.	once	TRBV21-1	TRBJ2-1	TGTGCCAGCAGCAAGTCGCAGGGGCGCGGGTACAATGAGCAGTTCTTC	CASSKSQGRGYNEQFF
.	.	TRBV18	TRBJ2-1	TGTGCCAGCTCCCCCCTGGGCAAAGACAATGAGCAGTTCTTC	CASSPLGKDNEQFF
.	.	TRBV7-3	TRBJ2-1	TGTGCCAGCAGCTTATTCGCGGGACTCTACAATGAGCAGTTCTTC	CASSLFAGLYNEQFF
TRBD1	.	TRBV15	TRBJ2-7	TGTGCCACCAGCAGAGGCCAGGGGGATTCCTACGAGCAGTACTTC	CATSRGQGDSYEQYF
.	.	TRBV9	TRBJ2-1	TGTGCCAGCAGCGTAGCCGGGAACTTGGACAATGAGCAGTTCTTC	CASSVAGNLDNEQFF
TRBD2	few	TRBV27	TRBJ2-2	TGTGCCAGCAGTAAGGGACTAGCGGGTACTAACACCGGGGAGCTGTTTTTT	CASSKGLAGTNTGELFF
.	.	TRBV29-1	TRBJ2-1	TGCAGCGTTGAGGGTCAGGCCTACAATGAGCAGTTCTTC	CSVEGQAYNEQFF
.	.	TRBV18	TRBJ1-3	TGTGCCAGCTCACCACTTCAAAGCAAACCCTCTGGAAACACCATATATTTT	CASSPLQSKPSGNTIYF
.	.	TRBV12-2	TRBJ2-7	TGTGCAAGTCGCCCCCTGGGGACAGGGGGCTACGAGCAGTACTTC	CASRPLGTGGYEQYF
TRBD2	.	TRBV5-1	TRBJ2-5	TGCGCCAGCAGCTACGGGACTAGCGTTACGGAGACCCAGTACTTC	CASSYGTSVTETQYF
TRBD2	.	TRBV3-1/TRBV3-2	TRBJ2-1	TGTGCCAGCAGCCTGCTAGCGGGGGGAGGGTCCTACAATGAGCAGTTCTTC	CASSLLAGGGSYNEQFF
TRBD2	.	TRBV9	TRBJ2-1	TGTGCCAGCAGCGTAGGCGGGAGTAGTTCCTACAATGAGCAGTTCTTC	CASSVGGSSSYNEQFF
.	.	TRBV7-3	TRBJ2-1	TGTGCCAGCAGCTTAACAGCTGCAAATGAGCAGTTCTTC	CASSLTAANEQFF
TRBD2	.	TRBV19	TRBJ2-5	TGTGCCAGTAGAAGGGGAAGTAGCGGGTGGGGAGAGACCCAGTACTTC	CASRRGSSGWGETQYF
TRBD2	.	TRBV4-2	TRBJ2-2	TGTGCCAGCAGCCCAGGTTTGACTAGCGGGAGGGCGATCGGGGAGCTGTTTTTT	CASSPGLTSGRAIGELFF
.	.	TRBV7-6	TRBJ1-6	TGTGCCAGCAGCTTAGGGACAGATCAAAATTCACCCCTCCACTTT	CASSLGTDQNSPLHF